The 26 T cell receptor beta chains below come from one sample, sequenced in a study of blood T cell repertoires in COVID-19. The repertoire was sequenced with immunoSEQ multiplex PCR; TCRdb's copy has only in-frame clones and lacks some. The repertoire holds a few hundred thousand clones, 75% to 90% seen once, with around a tenth in the top ten. The sequencing input was PBMCs or T cells enriched from blood (not recorded which). Receptors were obtained from a woman aged 40 to 50 who had recovered from COVID-19.

The V call is TRBV7-9, the J call TRBJ1-3; D unclear. Per the germline V gene, CDR1 is SEHNR and CDR2 is FQNEAQ (reference sequence). V was trimmed by 5 bases and J by 7 bases, leaving 15 bases between them. CDR3 length equals 14 residues. This chain's CDR3 is CASSPVMGRNTIYF. Here the CDR3 DNA reads TGTGCCAGCAGCCCCGTTATGGGGAGGAACACCATATATTTT.

The chain recombines TRBV21-1 with TRBJ1-4; the table assigns TRBD1, which was not confirmed against the DNA. TRBV21-1 is labeled a pseudogene. There are 16 residues in the CDR3. The CDR3 is CASSAIDRDGGEKLFF. CDR3 bases: TGTGCCAGCAGCGCTATAGACAGGGACGGGGGAGAAAAACTGTTTTTT.

The V gene is TRBV7-2, the J gene TRBJ2-2; 7 bases are a match to TRBD2. From germline, CDR1 is SGHTA and CDR2 FQGNSA. The CDR3 is 17 amino acids. Unmatched junction bases numbered 9, after V lost 1 base and J lost 4 bases. The CDR3 region is CASSLVWTSPSTGELFF. The CDR3 DNA reads as TGTGCCAGCAGCTTAGTTTGGACTAGTCCCTCCACCGGGGAGCTGTTTTTT.

The J gene is TRBJ1-1, the V gene TRBV27, with D uncertain. CDR1 and CDR2 from the germline V gene are MNHEY and SMNVEV (reference sequence). The CDR3 length is 15 residues. V gave up 3 bases and J gave up 1 base, with 12 bases separating them. The chain's CDR3 is CASSLGLGGNTEAFF. The DNA of the CDR3 is TGTGCCAGCAGTTTGGGTTTGGGAGGGAACACTGAAGCTTTCTTT.

The chain couples TRBV2 to TRBJ2-1, with no clear D. Deletions cut 4 bases from V and 5 bases from J, with 12 bases between. Germline CDR1 SNHLY, CDR2 FYNNEI. This CDR3 comprises 14 residues. Here the CDR3 DNA reads TGTGCCAGCAGTGGCGACTCATATAACAATGAGCAGTTCTTC. It codes for CASSGDSYNNEQFF.

Here the CDR3 DNA reads TGCGCCAGCAGTGAGTCGGCGGGGGTGGGTTACGAGCAGTACTTC. Protein: CASSESAGVGYEQYF. The chain couples TRBV10-2 to TRBJ2-7; TRBD2 aligns across 7 bases. Per the germline V gene, CDR1 is WSHSY and CDR2 is SAAADI. The ends lost 0 bases at V and 4 bases at J; junction bases unmatched: 6. The CDR3 extends over 15 amino acids.

The genes are TRBV6-5 and TRBJ2-5, with 10 bases identical to TRBD2. The CDR3 totals 13 residues. V was clipped by 7 bases and J by 6 bases; unmatched bases: 5. Germline V gives CDR1 MNHEY, CDR2 SVGAGI. The CDR3 nucleotides read TGTGCCAGCAAAGAGCGGGGGGGCAAGACCCAGTACTTC. It codes for CASKERGGKTQYF.

V usage is TRBV28 and J usage is TRBJ2-1; TRBD2 matches at 12 bases. From germline, CDR1 is MDHEN and CDR2 SYDVKM. Trimming at V came to 9 bases and at J to 8 bases, leaving 8 bases not matched to a gene. This CDR3 is 14 amino acids long. In DNA, the CDR3 is TGTGCCAGTTCTAGCGGGGGGGCAGGCGATGAGCAGTTCTTC. Translated, it gives CASSSGGAGDEQFF.

The gene calls are TRBV7-2 and TRBJ2-7; 7 bases are a match to TRBD2. With 4 bases clipped from V and 2 bases from J, the junction kept 14 bases outside the gene matches. The CDR3 spans 17 residues. Germline loops: CDR1 SGHTA, CDR2 FQGNSA. Here the CDR3 reads CASSSSLGGGSPYEQYF. CDR3 coding DNA: TGTGCCAGCAGCTCCTCCTTGGGCGGGGGTTCGCCCTACGAGCAGTACTTC.

The chain carries TRBV4-3 and TRBJ2-7; 9 nucleotides align to TRBD1. Germline V lookup: CDR1 LGHNA, CDR2 YSLEER. The CDR3 spans 15 residues. J gave up 8 bases and V 2 bases, and 10 bases lay outside the gene matches. DNA of the CDR3: TGCGCCAGCAGCCAATCGGGACAGGGCAAAATTCAGCAGTACTTC. It yields the protein CASSQSGQGKIQQYF.

J is TRBJ2-2 and V is TRBV7-2; D unresolved. V was clipped by 4 bases and J by 0 bases, with 9 bases between them. Germline V CDR1 and CDR2: SGHTA, FQGNSA. This CDR3 contains 15 residues. The CDR3 loop reads CASSSGFTNTGELFF. In nucleotides, the CDR3 is TGTGCCAGCAGCTCTGGCTTTACGAACACCGGGGAGCTGTTTTTT.

The rearrangement joins TRBV5-8 to TRBJ2-5; D gene ambiguous. The CDR3 has 13 amino acids. Trimming took off 2 bases at V and 0 bases at J, with 5 bases between the two ends. CDR1 and CDR2 (germline): SGHTS, YDEGEE. The CDR3 DNA reads TGTGCCAGCAGCTTAAACTACCAAGAGACCCAGTACTTC. This gives the protein CASSLNYQETQYF. The full variable domain, its missing parts supplied by reference TRBV5-8 and TRBJ2-5, is EAGVTQSPTHLIKTRGQQATLRCSPISGHTSVYWYQQALGLGLQFLLWYDEGEERNRGNFPPRFSGRQFPNYSSELNVNALELEDSALYLCASSLNYQETQYFGPGTRLLVL.

DNA of the CDR3: TGTGCCAGCAGTTCCCCCCGCTCGGGACAGAACTACGAGCAGTACTTC. Encoded protein: CASSSPRSGQNYEQYF. The J gene is TRBJ2-7, the V gene TRBV6-6, with TRBD1 matching over 7 bases. V shed 4 bases, J shed 3 bases, and the junction held 12 bases outside the gene matches. The CDR3 runs to 16 residues. Germline assignment: CDR1 MNHNY and CDR2 SVGAGI (reference sequence).

This chain joins TRBV6-5 and TRBJ1-2, with D unclear. V lost 5 bases and J lost 2, with 15 bases in between. This CDR3 is 15 amino acids long. Germline V gene lookup returns CDR1 MNHEY and CDR2 SVGAGI. This chain's CDR3 is CASSPLGAPNYGYTF. CDR3 nucleotide sequence: TGTGCCAGCAGTCCCCTGGGAGCTCCCAACTATGGCTACACCTTC.

This rearrangement joins TRBV7-9 to TRBJ1-4, with a possible D match to TRBD1 (5 bases). Germline V CDR1 and CDR2: SEHNR, FQNEAQ (reference sequence). The ends were cut back, 10 bases at V and 0 bases at J, with 9 bases in the middle. The CDR3 loop spans 13 amino acids. The CDR3: CAIQTATNEKLFF. Written as DNA, the CDR3 is TGTGCCATCCAGACAGCAACTAATGAAAAACTGTTTTTT.

V gene TRBV28 combines with J gene TRBJ1-2; 7 bases line up with TRBD1. From germline, CDR1 is MDHEN and CDR2 SYDVKM. This CDR3 has 13 residues. The V and J ends lost 6 bases and 4 bases, in that order; junction bases with no gene match: 5. CDR3 residues: CASSISGGYGYTF. In DNA, the CDR3 is TGTGCCAGCAGCATCTCAGGGGGCTATGGCTACACCTTC.

CDR3 amino acids: CASSFNNLGDGYTF. DNA for the CDR3: TGCGCCAGCAGCTTTAATAACCTGGGCGATGGCTACACCTTC. This sequence joins TRBV5-1 and TRBJ1-2, with D unclear. This CDR3 is 14 amino acids long. Trimming removed 2 bases at V and 6 bases at J, with 14 bases between. Germline V gene lookup returns CDR1 SGHRS and CDR2 YFSETQ.

The genes are TRBV6-2 or TRBV6-3 and TRBJ2-5; D is possibly TRBD2 (6 bases). Between the trimmed V and J ends, which lost 4 bases and 5 bases, there was a span of 17 bases. The CDR3 is 15 amino acids. In germline, CDR1 is MNHEY, CDR2 SVGEGT. In DNA form, the CDR3 reads TGTGCCAGCAGTTCCTACTCCGGGACTTGGGAGACCCAGTACTTC. Residues: CASSSYSGTWETQYF.

V and J are TRBV7-2 and TRBJ1-6; D gene ambiguous. CDR1 and CDR2 (germline): SGHTA, FQGNSA. The germline V and J ends were trimmed by 1 base and 6 bases, with 10 bases remaining between them. This CDR3 is built from 15 residues. As DNA, the CDR3 is TGTGCCAGCAGCTTAGATGACACGGTTAATTCACCCCTCCACTTT. It yields the protein CASSLDDTVNSPLHF.

The chain joins TRBV2 to TRBJ2-1, with 14 bases aligning to TRBD2. The length of the CDR3 is 15 residues. V lost 5 bases and J lost 8; bases outside the gene matches: 5. Germline values: CDR1 SNHLY, CDR2 FYNNEI. The DNA of the CDR3 is TGTGCCAGCAGTCGAGGACTAGCGGGGGGCTATGAGCAGTTCTTC. As protein: CASSRGLAGGYEQFF.

This clone has only one observation. This sequence joins TRBV6-5 and TRBJ2-7; the D gene is possibly TRBD2 (5 bases). Trimming removed 5 bases from V and 5 bases from J, with 16 bases in between. CDR1 and CDR2 (germline): MNHEY, SVGAGI. The CDR3 has 14 residues. The chain's CDR3 is CASSRNQRLDEQYF. In DNA, the CDR3 is TGTGCCAGCAGTCGGAACCAGCGGCTGGACGAGCAGTACTTC.

The rearrangement joins TRBV7-9 to TRBJ2-1; 8 nucleotides match TRBD1. Germline V gives CDR1 SEHNR, CDR2 FQNEAQ (reference sequence). After removal of 5 bases from V and 5 bases from J, the junction contained 8 bases not matched to a gene. The CDR3 is 15 residues long. The CDR3 loop reads CASSPPRTGNNEQFF. The DNA of the CDR3 is TGTGCCAGCAGCCCCCCCCGGACAGGGAACAATGAGCAGTTCTTC.

CDR3 sequence: CASSMGLPDGQYF. For the CDR3, the DNA is TGTGCCAGTAGTATGGGACTACCGGACGGCCAGTACTTC. The chain carries TRBV19 and TRBJ2-5, with TRBD2 identical over 7 bases. The CDR3 consists of 13 residues. The trim removed 3 bases at V and 10 bases at J, leaving 8 bases unmatched. Looked up from germline, CDR1 is LNHDA and CDR2 is SQIVND (reference sequence). Full variable domain (missing parts from reference TRBV19 and TRBJ2-5): DGGITQSPKYLFRKEGQNVTLSCEQNLNHDAMYWYRQDPGQGLRLIYYSQIVNDFQKGDIAEGYSVSREKKESFPLTVTSAQKNPTAFYLCASSMGLPDGQYFGPGTRLLVL.

The chain recombines TRBV7-9 with TRBJ2-4; D is unclear. The V end was cut by 3 bases, the J end by 6 bases, with 3 bases between. The CDR3 sequence is 11 residues long. Germline-derived CDR1 and CDR2 are SEHNR and FQNEAQ (reference sequence). The CDR3 nucleotides are TGTGCCAGCAGCTTCGGAAACATTCAGTACTTC. Translated: CASSFGNIQYF.

The V gene is TRBV5-4, the J gene TRBJ2-7; TRBD2 aligns across 8 bases. J gave up 3 bases and V 4 bases, and 6 bases lay outside the gene matches. This CDR3 spans 14 amino acids. Looked up from germline, CDR1 is SGHNT and CDR2 is YYREEE (reference sequence). CDR3 nucleotide sequence: TGTGCCAGCAGCCCGGGACTAGTCTTCTACGAGCAGTACTTC. This encodes CASSPGLVFYEQYF.

The chain links TRBV6-5 to TRBJ1-1, with D unresolved. CDR3 length: 13 residues. V shed 5 bases and J shed 1 base, with 8 bases lying between them. Germline-derived CDR1 and CDR2 are MNHEY and SVGAGI. DNA of the CDR3: TGTGCCAGCAGTAATAACGGGAACACTGAAGCTTTCTTT. Translation gives CASSNNGNTEAFF.